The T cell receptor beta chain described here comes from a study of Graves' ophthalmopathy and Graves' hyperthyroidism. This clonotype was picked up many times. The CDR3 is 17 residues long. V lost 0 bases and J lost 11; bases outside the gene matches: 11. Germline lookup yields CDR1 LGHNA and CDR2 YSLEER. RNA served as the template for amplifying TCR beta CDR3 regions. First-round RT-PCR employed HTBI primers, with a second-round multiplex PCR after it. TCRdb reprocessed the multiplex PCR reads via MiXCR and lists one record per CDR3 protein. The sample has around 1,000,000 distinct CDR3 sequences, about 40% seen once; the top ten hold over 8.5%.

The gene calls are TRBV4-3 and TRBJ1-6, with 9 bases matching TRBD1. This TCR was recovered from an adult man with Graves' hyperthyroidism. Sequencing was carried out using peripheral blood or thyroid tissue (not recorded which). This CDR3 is CASSQELDRGQSPPLHF. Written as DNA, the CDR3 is TGCGCCAGCAGCCAAGAGCTGGACAGGGGACAGAGTCCACCCCTCCACTTT.